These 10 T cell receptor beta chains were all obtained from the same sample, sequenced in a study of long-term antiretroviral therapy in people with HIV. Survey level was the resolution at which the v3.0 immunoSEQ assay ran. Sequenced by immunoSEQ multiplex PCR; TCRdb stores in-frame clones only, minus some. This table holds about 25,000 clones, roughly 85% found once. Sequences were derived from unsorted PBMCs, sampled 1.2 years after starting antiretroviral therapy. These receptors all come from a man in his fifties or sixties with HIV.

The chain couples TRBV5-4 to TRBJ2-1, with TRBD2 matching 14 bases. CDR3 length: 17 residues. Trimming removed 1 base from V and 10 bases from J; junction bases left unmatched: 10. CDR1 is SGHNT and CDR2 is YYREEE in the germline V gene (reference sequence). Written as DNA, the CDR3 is TGTGCCAGCAGCTTGCCTAAACCGGGACTAGCGGGGGAGGAGCAGTTCTTC. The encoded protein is CASSLPKPGLAGEEQFF.

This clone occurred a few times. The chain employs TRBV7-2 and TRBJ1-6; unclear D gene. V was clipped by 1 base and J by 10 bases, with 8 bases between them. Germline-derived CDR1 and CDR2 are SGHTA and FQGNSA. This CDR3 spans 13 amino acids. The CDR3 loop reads CASSLDNRSPLHF. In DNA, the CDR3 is TGTGCCAGCAGCTTAGACAACAGATCACCCCTCCACTTT.

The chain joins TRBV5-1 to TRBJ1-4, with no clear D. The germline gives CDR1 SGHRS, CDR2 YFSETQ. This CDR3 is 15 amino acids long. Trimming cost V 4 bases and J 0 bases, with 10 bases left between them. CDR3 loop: CASSTAQTTNEKLFF. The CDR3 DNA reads TGCGCCAGCAGCACTGCCCAGACAACTAATGAAAAACTGTTTTTT.

This CDR3 reads CASSPKPGTSNTGELFF. The CDR3 region has the DNA TGTGCCAGCAGCCCAAAGCCCGGGACCTCGAACACCGGGGAGCTGTTTTTT. The chain combines TRBV7-3 with TRBJ2-2; D tentatively reads TRBD1 or TRBD2 (5 bases each). Germline CDR1 reads SGHTA; CDR2 reads FQGTGA. With 5 bases removed from V and 0 bases from J, the gap between germline ends came to 16 bases. This CDR3 is built from 17 residues.

Here the CDR3 DNA reads TGTGCCAGTAATCCCACAGGGGGCCGAGGAGATACGCAGTATTTT. Encoded protein: CASNPTGGRGDTQYF. The J gene is TRBJ2-3, the V gene TRBV19, with 9 nucleotides matching TRBD1. Germline CDR1 and CDR2: LNHDA and SQIVND (reference sequence). CDR3 length: 15 amino acids. The V gene end was trimmed by 7 bases and the J gene end by 5 bases; junction bases not matched to a gene: 10.

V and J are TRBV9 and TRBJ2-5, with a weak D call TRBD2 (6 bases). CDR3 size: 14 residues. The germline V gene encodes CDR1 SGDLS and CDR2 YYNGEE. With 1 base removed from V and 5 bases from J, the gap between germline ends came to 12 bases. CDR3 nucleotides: TGTGCCAGCAGCGTACAAATGGGGAGGGAGACCCAGTACTTC. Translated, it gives CASSVQMGRETQYF.

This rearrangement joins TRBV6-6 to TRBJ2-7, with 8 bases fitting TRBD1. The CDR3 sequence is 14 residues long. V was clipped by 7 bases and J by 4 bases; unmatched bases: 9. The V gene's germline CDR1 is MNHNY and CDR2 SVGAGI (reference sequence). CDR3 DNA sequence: TGTGCCAGCACTCGAGACAGGGGTGCGTACGAGCAGTACTTC. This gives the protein CASTRDRGAYEQYF.

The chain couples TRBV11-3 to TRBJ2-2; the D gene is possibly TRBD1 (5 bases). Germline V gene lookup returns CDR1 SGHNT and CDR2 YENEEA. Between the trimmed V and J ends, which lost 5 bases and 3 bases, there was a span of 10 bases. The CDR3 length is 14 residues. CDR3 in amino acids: CASSIQGYTGELFF. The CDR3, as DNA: TGTGCCAGCAGCATCCAGGGTTACACCGGGGAGCTGTTTTTT.

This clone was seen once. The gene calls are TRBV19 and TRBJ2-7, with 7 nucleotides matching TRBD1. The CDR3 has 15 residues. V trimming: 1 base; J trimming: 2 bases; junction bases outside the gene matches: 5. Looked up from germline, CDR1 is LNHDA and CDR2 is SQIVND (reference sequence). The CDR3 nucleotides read TGTGCCAGTAGTATAGGTGGGGACAGCCCCTACGAGCAGTACTTC. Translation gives CASSIGGDSPYEQYF.

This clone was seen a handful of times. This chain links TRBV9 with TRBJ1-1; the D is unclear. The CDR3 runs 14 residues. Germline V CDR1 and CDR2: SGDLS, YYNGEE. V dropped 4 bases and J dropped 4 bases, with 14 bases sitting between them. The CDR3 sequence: CASSSNTAPTEAFF. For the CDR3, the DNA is TGTGCCAGCAGCTCTAATACAGCGCCCACTGAAGCTTTCTTT.